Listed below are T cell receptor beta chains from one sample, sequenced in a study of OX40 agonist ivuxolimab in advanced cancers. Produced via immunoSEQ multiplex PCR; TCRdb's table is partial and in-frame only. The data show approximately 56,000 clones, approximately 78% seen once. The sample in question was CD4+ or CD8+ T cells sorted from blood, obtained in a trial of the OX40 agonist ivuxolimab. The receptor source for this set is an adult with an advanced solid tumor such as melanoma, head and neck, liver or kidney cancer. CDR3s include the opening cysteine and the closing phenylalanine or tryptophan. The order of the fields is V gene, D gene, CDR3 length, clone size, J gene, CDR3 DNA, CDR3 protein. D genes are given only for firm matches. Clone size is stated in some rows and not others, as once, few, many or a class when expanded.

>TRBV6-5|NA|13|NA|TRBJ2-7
TGTGCCAGCCAACAGGGTCGGTTCTACGAGCAGTACTTC
CASQQGRFYEQYF
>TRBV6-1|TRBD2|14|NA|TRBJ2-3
TGTGCCAGCAGTGTTAGCGGGAGCACAGATACGCAGTATTTT
CASSVSGSTDTQYF
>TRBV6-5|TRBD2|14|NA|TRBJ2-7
TGTGCCAGCGGATCTCGGCGGGGGAGGTACGAGCAGTACTTC
CASGSRRGRYEQYF
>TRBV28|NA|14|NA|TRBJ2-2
TGTGCCAGTCTCGGAGGCGCGAACACCGGGGAGCTGTTTTTT
CASLGGANTGELFF
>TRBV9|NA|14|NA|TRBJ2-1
TGTGCCAGCAGCGTAGTTCCCAGTGACAATGAGCAGTTCTTC
CASSVVPSDNEQFF
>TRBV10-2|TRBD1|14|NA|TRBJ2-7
TGCGCCATCAAAGGTGGACAGGGGGCGTACGAGCAGTACTTC
CAIKGGQGAYEQYF
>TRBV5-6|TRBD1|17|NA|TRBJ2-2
TGTGCCAGCAGCAAGGACAGGGATGGGCCGAACACCGGGGAGCTGTTTTTT
CASSKDRDGPNTGELFF
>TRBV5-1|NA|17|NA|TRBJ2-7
TGCGCCAGCAGCAGAGGCGCGGGCGGTTTCCTGGCGGACGAGCAGTACTTC
CASSRGAGGFLADEQYF
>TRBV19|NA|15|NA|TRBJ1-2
TGTGCCAGTAACCTCGCCCTGGGGGGAGCCTATGGCTACACCTTC
CASNLALGGAYGYTF
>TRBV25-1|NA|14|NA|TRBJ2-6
TGTGCCAGTAACGGCGTCAGGGGGGCCAACGTCCTGACTTTC
CASNGVRGANVLTF
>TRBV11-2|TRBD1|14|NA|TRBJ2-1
TGTGCCAGCAGCTCCCGGACAGGCGGTGATGAGCAGTTCTTC
CASSSRTGGDEQFF
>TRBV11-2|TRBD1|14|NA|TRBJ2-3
TGTGCCAGCAGCGTACAGGGGGACACAGATACGCAGTATTTT
CASSVQGDTDTQYF
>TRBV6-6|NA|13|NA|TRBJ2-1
TGTGCCAGCAGTTTGAGACCCTACAATGAGCAGTTCTTC
CASSLRPYNEQFF
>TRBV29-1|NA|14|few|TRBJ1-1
TGCAGCGTTGATGACACGACCTTGAACACTGAAGCTTTCTTT
CSVDDTTLNTEAFF
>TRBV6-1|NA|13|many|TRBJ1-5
TGTGCCGTGTCAGCGGTTAGCAATCAGCCCCAGCATTTT
CAVSAVSNQPQHF
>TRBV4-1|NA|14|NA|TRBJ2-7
TGCGCCAGCAGCCAACAGGCTGTCCTTTACGAGCAGTACTTC
CASSQQAVLYEQYF
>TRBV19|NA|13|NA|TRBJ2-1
TGTGCCAGTAGTTTCCCGCAGGGAAATGAGCAGTTCTTC
CASSFPQGNEQFF
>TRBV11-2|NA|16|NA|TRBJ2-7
TGTGCCAGCAGCCGTGCCGGGACTCGTCTGACCTACGAGCAGTACTTC
CASSRAGTRLTYEQYF
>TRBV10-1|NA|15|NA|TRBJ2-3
TGCGCCAGCAGTGAGGGGCCAGCTAGCACAGATACGCAGTATTTT
CASSEGPASTDTQYF
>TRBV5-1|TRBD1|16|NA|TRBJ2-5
TGCGCCAGCAGCCGGGACGGGGCAGGGGGTACGGAGACCCAGTACTTC
CASSRDGAGGTETQYF
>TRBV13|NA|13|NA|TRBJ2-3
TGTGCCAGCAGCCCTCCCACTAGCATTGAGCAGTATTTT
CASSPPTSIEQYF
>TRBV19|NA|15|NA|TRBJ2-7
TGTGCCAGTAGTATCGGCTGGGGCAGCTCCTACGAGCAGTACTTC
CASSIGWGSSYEQYF
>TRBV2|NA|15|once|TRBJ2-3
TGTGCCAGCAGTGACATGCGAGGGGCCACAGATACGCAGTATTTT
CASSDMRGATDTQYF
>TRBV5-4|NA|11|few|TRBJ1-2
TGTGCCAGCAGCTTAAGGGGGGGCTACACCTTC
CASSLRGGYTF
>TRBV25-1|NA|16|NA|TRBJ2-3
TGTGCCAGCAGTGAATCTGGGGCCCCTTACCAAGATACGCAGTATTTT
CASSESGAPYQDTQYF
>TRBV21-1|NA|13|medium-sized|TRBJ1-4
TGTGCCAGCAGCAAAGTGGTTAATGAAAAACTGTTTTTT
CASSKVVNEKLFF
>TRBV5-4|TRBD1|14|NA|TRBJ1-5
TGTGCCAGCAGCTCGGACAGGGCTAGTCAGCCCCAGCATTTT
CASSSDRASQPQHF
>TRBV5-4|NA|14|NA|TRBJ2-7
TGTGCCAGCAGCCCGAGGGGAGGCAGCTACGAGCAGTACTTC
CASSPRGGSYEQYF
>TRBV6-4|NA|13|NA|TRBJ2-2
TGTGCCAGCAGTGCGCGTATTCCCGGGGAGCTGTTTTTT
CASSARIPGELFF
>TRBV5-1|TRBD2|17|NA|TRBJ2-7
TGCGCCAGCAGCTTGGCCGGGACTAGCGGGGGCGCCTACGAGCAGTACTTC
CASSLAGTSGGAYEQYF
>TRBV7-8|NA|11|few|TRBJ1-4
TGTGCCAGCAGCTTAGGGGTAAAACTGTTTTTT
CASSLGVKLFF
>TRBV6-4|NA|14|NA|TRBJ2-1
TGTGCCAGCAGTGATGCGGGGCGAGGGAATGAGCAGTTCTTC
CASSDAGRGNEQFF
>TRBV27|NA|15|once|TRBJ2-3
TGTGCCAGCAGTCTCAGACTGACTAGCACAGATACGCAGTATTTT
CASSLRLTSTDTQYF
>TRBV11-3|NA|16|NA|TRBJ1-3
TGTGCCAGCAGCTTACTGCTAGGTCGCTCTGGAAACACCATATATTTT
CASSLLLGRSGNTIYF
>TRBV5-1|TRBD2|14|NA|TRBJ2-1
TGCGCCAGCAATCTAGCGGGGGGACCTCATGAGCAGTTCTTC
CASNLAGGPHEQFF
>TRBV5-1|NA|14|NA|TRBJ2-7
TGCGCCAGCAGCACACAGGCTTCCTCCTACGAGCAGTACTTC
CASSTQASSYEQYF
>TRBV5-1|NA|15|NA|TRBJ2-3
TGCGCCAGCAGCTCGTTGGGGCTAGCAAAAGATACGCAGTATTTT
CASSSLGLAKDTQYF
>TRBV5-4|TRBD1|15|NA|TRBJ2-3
TGTGCCAGCAGCTTGAGGCCAGGGGGAACAGATACGCAGTATTTT
CASSLRPGGTDTQYF
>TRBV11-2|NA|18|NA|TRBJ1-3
TGTGCCAGCAGCTATCGGGGCCTTTACCCCGGCTCTGGAAACACCATATATTTT
CASSYRGLYPGSGNTIYF
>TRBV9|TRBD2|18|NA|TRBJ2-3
TGTGCCAGCAGCGGTAGTCGGACTAGCGGGGGCGTCACAGATACGCAGTATTTT
CASSGSRTSGGVTDTQYF